This TCR beta chain was captured in a study of shared clonotypes between healthy human individuals. Across the whole study: CD8 memory received one plate per donor, CD8 naive two, CD4 memory three and CD4 naive three. General study points: With several donors compared, 4.5% to 6.5% of naive CD4 clonotypes were shared.

Every donor, a Caucasian adult, lived in Nashville, Tennessee. V was cut by 0 bases and J by 12 bases, with 19 bases left in between. The CDR3 runs 15 residues. Germline V gives CDR1 SGDLS, CDR2 YYNGEE. To note about this clone: The antigen is undetermined.

In the original workflow: ImmunoSEQ supplied junction-only sequences lacking quality scores, so filtering was different. Method: immunoSEQ multiplex PCR; TCRdb's copy keeps in-frame clones and lacks some. D and trimming were read from the DNA, whereas the V and J calls and clone size are those reported in that table. The top ten hold roughly 0.13% of the sample, which has 2 million to 2.5 million clones, approximately 94% seen once. What was sequenced was naive CD4+ T cells sorted from blood. Sample subset: CD45RA+ positively selected. The chain carries TRBV9 and TRBJ2-4; weak D call: TRBD2 (5 bases). The source of this sequence is a man aged 18 to 29 in good health. The chain's CDR3 is CASSVEGGSASAQYF. The CDR3, as DNA: TGTGCCAGCAGCGTAGAAGGCGGGTCGGCCTCCGCTCAGTACTTC.